A selection of T cell receptor beta chains follows, all from one sample in a study of blood T cell repertoires in COVID-19. The method was immunoSEQ multiplex PCR; TCRdb's version includes in-frame clones alone and lacks a portion of them. There are more than 250,000 clones in the sample; 88% occur only once, and over 1% lies in the top ten. The source material was PBMCs or T cells enriched from blood (not recorded which). These receptors were obtained from a woman aged 40 to 50 with acute COVID-19. Each CDR3 is given with its conserved first and last residue. D genes are given only for firm matches. Clone size appears in some rows only: once, few, many, or a class for an expanded clone.

TRBV5-4	NA	TRBD1	TRBJ1-1	CASSWDRTNTEAFF	TGTGCCAGCAGTTGGGACAGGACGAACACTGAAGCTTTCTTT
TRBV4-2	NA	NA	TRBJ2-3	CASSVGGTDTQYF	TGTGCCAGCAGCGTCGGAGGTACAGATACGCAGTATTTT
TRBV12-3/TRBV12-4	NA	NA	TRBJ1-2	CASSPTGFVGYTF	TGTGCCAGCAGCCCCACAGGGTTTGTTGGCTACACCTTC
TRBV9	NA	TRBD2	TRBJ2-1	CASSVVAGHNEQFF	TGTGCCAGCAGCGTGGTAGCGGGACACAATGAGCAGTTCTTC
TRBV30	NA	NA	TRBJ1-4	CAWSSGLGEKLFF	TGTGCCTGGAGTTCAGGACTCGGAGAAAAACTGTTTTTT
TRBV7-2	NA	TRBD2	TRBJ2-7	CASSLGGSGSYEQYF	TGTGCCAGCAGCTTAGGGGGGAGCGGGAGCTACGAGCAGTACTTC
TRBV15	NA	TRBD2	TRBJ2-5	CATSRDSGLAYQETQYF	TGTGCCACCAGCAGAGATTCAGGACTAGCGTACCAAGAGACCCAGTACTTC
TRBV9	NA	NA	TRBJ1-2	CASSSSPGFIYGYTF	TGTGCCAGCAGCAGTTCTCCAGGATTTATCTATGGCTACACCTTC
TRBV5-1	NA	NA	TRBJ1-2	CASSGSRDSGGYTF	TGCGCCAGCAGCGGAAGCCGGGACTCAGGGGGCTACACCTTC
TRBV19	NA	NA	TRBJ1-5	CASSIRRQVNQPQHF	TGTGCCAGTAGTATACGGCGCCAGGTCAATCAGCCCCAGCATTTT
TRBV30	NA	NA	TRBJ1-3	CAWSSGGYGNTIYF	TGTGCCTGGAGTTCGGGGGGCTATGGAAACACCATATATTTT
TRBV30	NA	TRBD1	TRBJ2-1	CAWSVQGASRTSPNEQFF	TGTGCCTGGAGTGTACAGGGGGCCAGTCGGACAAGTCCCAATGAGCAGTTCTTC
TRBV4-2	NA	NA	TRBJ1-5	CASSQRPRNQPQHF	TGTGCCAGCAGCCAACGTCCCCGCAATCAGCCCCAGCATTTT
TRBV7-3	NA	TRBD1	TRBJ1-1	CASSPRTGGGNTEAFF	TGTGCCAGCAGCCCACGGACAGGAGGGGGGAACACTGAAGCTTTCTTT
TRBV2	once	NA	TRBJ1-4	CASSLPGLLNEKLFF	TGTGCCAGCAGCCTACCGGGACTCCTAAATGAAAAACTGTTTTTT
TRBV12-5	once	TRBD1	TRBJ1-2	CASAIQGAYGYTF	TGTGCTAGTGCCATACAGGGGGCTTATGGCTACACCTTC
TRBV9	few	TRBD1	TRBJ2-2	CASSPRTGWDTGELFF	TGTGCCAGCAGCCCTCGGACAGGGTGGGACACCGGGGAGCTGTTTTTT
TRBV7-2	NA	NA	TRBJ1-6	CASSRLQASNSPLHF	TGTGCCAGCAGCCGTCTCCAGGCGAGCAATTCACCCCTCCACTTT
TRBV29-1	NA	NA	TRBJ1-2	CSVAPGGGYGYTF	TGCAGCGTGGCCCCCGGGGGGGGCTATGGCTACACCTTC
TRBV18	NA	NA	TRBJ2-2	CASSLHRAANTGELFF	TGTGCCAGCTCACTCCACAGGGCGGCGAACACCGGGGAGCTGTTTTTT
TRBV24-1	NA	NA	TRBJ2-2	CATSDLGSNTGELFF	TGTGCCACCAGTGACTTGGGGAGCAACACCGGGGAGCTGTTTTTT
TRBV5-1	NA	NA	TRBJ1-1	CASSHGNTEAFF	TGCGCCAGCAGCCACGGGAACACTGAAGCTTTCTTT
TRBV4-1	NA	NA	TRBJ2-7	CASSHPTITYEQYF	TGCGCCAGCAGCCACCCGACTATCACCTACGAGCAGTACTTC
TRBV24-1	NA	NA	TRBJ1-1	CATSGQYGTEAFF	TGTGCCACCAGTGGCCAGTATGGCACTGAAGCTTTCTTT
TRBV27	few	TRBD1	TRBJ1-4	CASSSGGWRFTTNEKLFF	TGTGCCAGCAGTTCAGGGGGGTGGAGATTTACTACTAATGAAAAACTGTTTTTT
TRBV27	NA	TRBD1	TRBJ1-5	CASSYDRALGQPQHF	TGTGCCAGCAGTTATGACAGGGCCCTAGGTCAGCCCCAGCATTTT
TRBV5-3	NA	TRBD1	TRBJ1-2	CARSLRDSLTNYGYTF	TGTGCCAGAAGCTTGAGGGACAGCTTGACTAACTATGGCTACACCTTC
TRBV16	once	NA	TRBJ1-2	CASSQSPGVVGYTF	TGTGCCAGCAGCCAATCCCCAGGGGTTGTCGGCTACACCTTC
TRBV18	NA	NA	TRBJ1-1	CASSPRVLNTEAFF	TGTGCCAGCTCACCGCGCGTCTTGAACACTGAAGCTTTCTTT
TRBV19	NA	NA	TRBJ1-1	CASGRASLEAFF	TGTGCCAGTGGGCGGGCGAGCCTTGAAGCTTTCTTT
TRBV10-3	NA	NA	TRBJ1-2	CAISVDSTYGYTF	TGTGCCATCAGTGTAGACAGTACCTATGGCTACACCTTC